This is a list of T cell receptor beta chains from one sample in a study of cytomegalovirus exposure and HLA in healthy donors. Clones were read by immunoSEQ multiplex PCR, and TCRdb kept only the in-frame ones, dropping some. The data hold 150,000 to 200,000 clones, with approximately 85% observed a single time. Sequenced sample: PBMCs. The receptors were gathered from a woman in her 50s in good health and CMV-seronegative. The CDR3 runs from the conserved cysteine through the conserved F or W. The D gene is left open where the match is weak. Expanded clones get a size class; other rows say once, few or many, or leave the size out.

CDR3aa,CDR3nt,j_gene,d_gene,v_gene,abundance
CASSPSRSSYEQYF,TGTGCCAGCAGTCCGAGTAGGAGCAGTTACGAGCAGTACTTC,TRBJ2-7,.,TRBV27,once
CAWSASGVEQFF,TGTGCCTGGAGCGCCTCAGGGGTTGAGCAGTTCTTC,TRBJ2-1,.,TRBV30,.
CAWSTYRNTEAFF,TGTGCCTGGAGTACGTACAGGAACACTGAAGCTTTCTTT,TRBJ1-1,.,TRBV30,.
CASSLDIMNTEAFF,TGCGCCAGCAGCTTGGACATCATGAACACTGAAGCTTTCTTT,TRBJ1-1,.,TRBV5-1,.
CSASLAGVNNEQFF,TGCAGCGCCTCCCTGGCGGGAGTTAACAATGAGCAGTTCTTC,TRBJ2-1,TRBD2,TRBV29-1,.
CASSSGQGTEAFF,TGTGCCAGCAGCTCCGGACAGGGGACGGAAGCTTTCTTT,TRBJ1-1,TRBD1,TRBV7-9,.
CASSEWGGSSTDTQYF,TGTGCCAGCAGCGAATGGGGCGGGAGTAGCACAGATACGCAGTATTTT,TRBJ2-3,TRBD2,TRBV9,once
CASSFGTQGVSGKLFF,TGCGCCAGCAGTTTTGGGACTCAGGGTGTTAGTGGAAAACTGTTTTTT,TRBJ1-4,.,TRBV5-1,.
CASSSPALAGDEQYF,TGTGCCAGCAGTTCCCCCGCCCTGGCAGGGGACGAGCAGTACTTC,TRBJ2-7,.,TRBV27,.
CVSSLFGTALNQPQHF,TGTGTCAGCAGCTTATTCGGGACAGCCCTTAATCAGCCCCAGCATTTT,TRBJ1-5,TRBD1,TRBV7-2,.
CASSVATGPTDTQYF,TGTGCCAGCAGCGTAGCTACAGGGCCCACAGATACGCAGTATTTT,TRBJ2-3,.,TRBV9,.
CASSLMRTGVNFYGYTF,TGTGCCAGCAGTTTAATGAGGACAGGCGTCAATTTCTATGGCTACACCTTC,TRBJ1-2,TRBD1,TRBV27,.
CASSLPAGGQTEAFF,TGTGCCAGCAGTTTACCCGCCGGGGGGCAGACTGAAGCTTTCTTT,TRBJ1-1,.,TRBV28,.
CASSLTGGNQPQHF,TGTGCCAGCAGTTTAACAGGGGGCAATCAGCCCCAGCATTTT,TRBJ1-5,TRBD1,TRBV28,few
CASSPASGGGGETQYF,TGCGCCAGCAGCCCCGCTAGCGGAGGGGGGGGAGAGACCCAGTACTTC,TRBJ2-5,.,TRBV5-1,.
CASSLFVDTVKLFF,TGTGCCAGCAGTTTATTCGTTGACACAGTAAAACTGTTTTTT,TRBJ1-4,.,TRBV27,.
CASSRGRQPQHF,TGTGCCAGCAGCAGGGGACGACAGCCCCAGCATTTT,TRBJ1-5,.,TRBV28,few
CASSLVGTGRKGDGYTF,TGTGCCAGCAGCTTAGTCGGGACAGGGAGAAAGGGGGATGGCTACACCTTC,TRBJ1-2,TRBD1,TRBV7-2,.
CASSVNRGRGYGYTF,TGTGCCAGCAGCGTAAACAGGGGGCGCGGCTATGGCTACACCTTC,TRBJ1-2,TRBD1,TRBV6-1,.
CASRTGLEQYF,TGTGCCAGCAGGACAGGGCTCGAGCAGTACTTC,TRBJ2-7,TRBD1,TRBV27,.
CSVEGGNEKLFF,TGCAGCGTTGAGGGAGGTAATGAAAAACTGTTTTTT,TRBJ1-4,.,TRBV29-1,.
CASSPANEKLFF,TGTGCCAGCAGCCCTGCTAATGAAAAACTGTTTTTT,TRBJ1-4,.,TRBV7-8,.
CASSAGKVPGELFF,TGTGCCAGCAGCGCCGGGAAAGTCCCCGGGGAGCTGTTTTTT,TRBJ2-2,.,TRBV9,.
CARLLGGTTNEKLFF,TGTGCCAGGCTTCTGGGGGGTACAACTAATGAAAAACTGTTTTTT,TRBJ1-4,.,TRBV28,.
CASSPDRLGSNQPQHF,TGTGCCAGCTCACCAGACAGGCTGGGTAGCAATCAGCCCCAGCATTTT,TRBJ1-5,.,TRBV18,.
CASSVRTGGNTGELFF,TGTGCCAGCAGCGTCAGGACAGGGGGCAACACCGGGGAGCTGTTTTTT,TRBJ2-2,TRBD1,TRBV9,.
CASSESGLAGGPINEQYF,TGTGCCAGCAGTGAATCGGGGCTAGCGGGAGGGCCTATAAACGAGCAGTACTTC,TRBJ2-7,TRBD2,TRBV6-1,.